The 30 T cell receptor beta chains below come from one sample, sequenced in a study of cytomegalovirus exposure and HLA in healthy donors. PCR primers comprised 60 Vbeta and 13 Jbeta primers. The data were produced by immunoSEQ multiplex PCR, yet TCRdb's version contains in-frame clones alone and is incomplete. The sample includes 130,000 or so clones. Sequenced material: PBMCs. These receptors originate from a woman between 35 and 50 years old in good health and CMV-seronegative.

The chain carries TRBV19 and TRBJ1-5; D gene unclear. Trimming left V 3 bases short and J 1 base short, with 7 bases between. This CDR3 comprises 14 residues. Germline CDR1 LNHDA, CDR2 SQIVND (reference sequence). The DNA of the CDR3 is TGTGCCAGTAGTATCGGGAGGAGCAATCAGCCCCAGCATTTT. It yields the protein CASSIGRSNQPQHF.

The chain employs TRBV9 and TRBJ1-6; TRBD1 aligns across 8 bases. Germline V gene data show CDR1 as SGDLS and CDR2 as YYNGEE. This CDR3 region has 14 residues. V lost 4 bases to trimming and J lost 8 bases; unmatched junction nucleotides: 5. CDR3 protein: CASSTTGADSPLHF. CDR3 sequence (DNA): TGTGCCAGCAGCACGACAGGGGCCGATTCACCCCTCCACTTT.

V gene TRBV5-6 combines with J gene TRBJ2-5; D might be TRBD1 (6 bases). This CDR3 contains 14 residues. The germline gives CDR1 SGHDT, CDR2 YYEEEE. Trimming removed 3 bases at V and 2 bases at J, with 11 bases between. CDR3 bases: TGTGCCAGCAGCTCGACAGGACAACAAGAGACCCAGTACTTC. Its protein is CASSSTGQQETQYF.

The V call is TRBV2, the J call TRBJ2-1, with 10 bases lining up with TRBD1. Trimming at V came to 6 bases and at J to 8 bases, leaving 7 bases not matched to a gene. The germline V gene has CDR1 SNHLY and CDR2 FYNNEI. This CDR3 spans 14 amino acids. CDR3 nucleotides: TGTGCCAGCAGCCGGGACAGGGGACAAGATGAGCAGTTCTTC. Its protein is CASSRDRGQDEQFF.

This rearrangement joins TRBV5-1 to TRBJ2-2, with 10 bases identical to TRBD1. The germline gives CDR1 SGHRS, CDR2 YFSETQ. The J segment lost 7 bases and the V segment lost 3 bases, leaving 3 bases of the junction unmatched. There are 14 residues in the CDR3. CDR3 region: CASSWTGGNGELFF. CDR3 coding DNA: TGCGCCAGCAGCTGGACAGGGGGGAACGGGGAGCTGTTTTTT.

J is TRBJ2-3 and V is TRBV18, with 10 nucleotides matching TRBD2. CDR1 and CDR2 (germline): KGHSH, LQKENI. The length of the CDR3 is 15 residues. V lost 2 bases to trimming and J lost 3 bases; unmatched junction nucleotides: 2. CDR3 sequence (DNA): TGTGCCAGCTCACCAGCTAGCGGGGGAACAGATACGCAGTATTTT. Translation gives CASSPASGGTDTQYF.

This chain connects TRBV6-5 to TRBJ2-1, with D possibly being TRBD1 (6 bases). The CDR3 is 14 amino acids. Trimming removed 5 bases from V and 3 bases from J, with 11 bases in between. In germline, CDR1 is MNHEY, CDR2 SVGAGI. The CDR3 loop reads CASSHRESYNEQFF. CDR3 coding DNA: TGTGCCAGCAGTCACAGGGAAAGCTACAATGAGCAGTTCTTC.

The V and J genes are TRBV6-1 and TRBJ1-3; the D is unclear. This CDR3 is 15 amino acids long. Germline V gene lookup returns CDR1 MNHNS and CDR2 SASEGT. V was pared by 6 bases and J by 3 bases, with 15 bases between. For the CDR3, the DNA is TGTGCCAGCAGCATCAACGGAGGGTATGGAAACACCATATATTTT. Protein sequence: CASSINGGYGNTIYF.

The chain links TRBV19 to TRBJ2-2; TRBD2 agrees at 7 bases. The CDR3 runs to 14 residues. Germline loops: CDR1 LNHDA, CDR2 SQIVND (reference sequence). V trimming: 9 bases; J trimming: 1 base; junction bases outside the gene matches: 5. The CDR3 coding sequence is TGTGCCAGCCTGCGGGGGATGAACACCGGGGAGCTGTTTTTT. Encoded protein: CASLRGMNTGELFF. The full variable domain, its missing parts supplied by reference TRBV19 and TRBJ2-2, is DGGITQSPKYLFRKEGQNVTLSCEQNLNHDAMYWYRQDPGQGLRLIYYSQIVNDFQKGDIAEGYSVSREKKESFPLTVTSAQKNPTAFYLCASLRGMNTGELFFGEGSRLTVL.

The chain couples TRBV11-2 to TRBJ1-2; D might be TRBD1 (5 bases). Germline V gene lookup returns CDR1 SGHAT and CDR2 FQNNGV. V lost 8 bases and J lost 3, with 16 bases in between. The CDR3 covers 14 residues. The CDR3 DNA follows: TGTGCCAGCTCACCCCTCGACAGACACTATGGCTACACCTTC. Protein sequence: CASSPLDRHYGYTF.

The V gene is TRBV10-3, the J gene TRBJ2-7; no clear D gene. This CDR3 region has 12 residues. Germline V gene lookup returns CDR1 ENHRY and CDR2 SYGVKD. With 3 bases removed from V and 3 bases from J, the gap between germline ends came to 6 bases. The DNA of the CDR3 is TGTGCCATCAGTGAAAGCGACTACGAGCAGTACTTC. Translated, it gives CAISESDYEQYF.

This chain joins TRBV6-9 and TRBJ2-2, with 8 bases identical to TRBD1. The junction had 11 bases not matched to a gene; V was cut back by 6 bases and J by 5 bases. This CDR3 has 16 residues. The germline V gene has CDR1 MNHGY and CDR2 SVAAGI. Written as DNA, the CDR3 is TGTGCCAGCAGGACATTTCGGACAGGGCAAACCGGGGAGCTGTTTTTT. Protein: CASRTFRTGQTGELFF.

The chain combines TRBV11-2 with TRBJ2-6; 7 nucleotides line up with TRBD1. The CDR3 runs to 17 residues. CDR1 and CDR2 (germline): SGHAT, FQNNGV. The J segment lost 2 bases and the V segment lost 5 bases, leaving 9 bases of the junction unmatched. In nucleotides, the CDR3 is TGTGCCAGCAGCCGCCATACAGGGGTAGCTGGGGCCAACGTCCTGACTTTC. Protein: CASSRHTGVAGANVLTF.

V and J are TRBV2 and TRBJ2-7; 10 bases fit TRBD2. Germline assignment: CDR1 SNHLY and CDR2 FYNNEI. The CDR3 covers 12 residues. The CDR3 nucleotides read TGTGCCAGCAGGGTAATAGCGGGGGGTGCCGACGTC. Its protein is CASRVIAGGADV.

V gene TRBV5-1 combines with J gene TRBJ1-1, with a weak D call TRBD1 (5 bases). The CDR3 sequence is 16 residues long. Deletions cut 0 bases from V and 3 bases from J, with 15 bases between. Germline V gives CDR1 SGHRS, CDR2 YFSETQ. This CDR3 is CASSLGSRVWYTEAFF. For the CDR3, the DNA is TGCGCCAGCAGCTTGGGGAGCAGGGTCTGGTACACTGAAGCTTTCTTT.

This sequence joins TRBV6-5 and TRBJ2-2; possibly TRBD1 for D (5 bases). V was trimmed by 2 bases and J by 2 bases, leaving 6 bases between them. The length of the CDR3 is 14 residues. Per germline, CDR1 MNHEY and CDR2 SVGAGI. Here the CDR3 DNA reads TGTGCCAGCAGTTACGGGGCAAACACCGGGGAGCTGTTTTTT. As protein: CASSYGANTGELFF.

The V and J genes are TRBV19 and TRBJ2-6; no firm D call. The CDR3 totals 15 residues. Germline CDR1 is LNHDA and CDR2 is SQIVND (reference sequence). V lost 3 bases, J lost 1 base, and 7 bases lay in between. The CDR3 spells CASSMQISGANVLTF. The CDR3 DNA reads TGTGCCAGTAGTATGCAGATTTCTGGGGCCAACGTCCTGACTTTC.

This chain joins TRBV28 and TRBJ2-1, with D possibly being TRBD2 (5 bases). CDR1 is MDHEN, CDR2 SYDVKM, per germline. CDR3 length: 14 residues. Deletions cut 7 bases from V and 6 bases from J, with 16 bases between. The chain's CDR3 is CASTEARALNEQFF. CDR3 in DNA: TGTGCCAGCACCGAAGCGCGGGCCCTCAATGAGCAGTTCTTC.

CDR3 in DNA: TGTGCCAGCAGTTTAGTCGGGGAATCCTACGAGCAGTACTTC. Amino acids: CASSLVGESYEQYF. This chain uses TRBV27 with TRBJ2-7, with a weak D call TRBD2 (5 bases). Germline V gene sequence: CDR1 MNHEY, CDR2 SMNVEV (reference sequence). CDR3 length equals 14 residues. With 2 bases removed from V and 1 base from J, the gap between germline ends came to 9 bases.

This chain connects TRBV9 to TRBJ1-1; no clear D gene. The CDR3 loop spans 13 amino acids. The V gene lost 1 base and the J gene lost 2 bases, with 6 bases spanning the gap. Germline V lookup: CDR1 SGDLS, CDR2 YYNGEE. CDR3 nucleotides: TGTGCCAGCAGCGTAATAGAAAACACTGAAGCTTTCTTT. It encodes CASSVIENTEAFF.

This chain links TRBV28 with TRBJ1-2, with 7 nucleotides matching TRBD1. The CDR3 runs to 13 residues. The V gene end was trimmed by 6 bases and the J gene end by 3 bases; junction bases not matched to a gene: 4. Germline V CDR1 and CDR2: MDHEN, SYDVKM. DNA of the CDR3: TGTGCCAGCAGGGGGACAGCGCACTATGGCTACACCTTC. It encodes CASRGTAHYGYTF.

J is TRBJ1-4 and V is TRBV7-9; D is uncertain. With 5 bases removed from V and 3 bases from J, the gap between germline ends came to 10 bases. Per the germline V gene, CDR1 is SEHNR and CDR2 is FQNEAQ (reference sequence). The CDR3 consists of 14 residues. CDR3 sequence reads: CASSPGAPNEKLFF. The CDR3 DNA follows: TGTGCCAGCAGCCCGGGAGCCCCTAATGAAAAACTGTTTTTT.

The CDR3 sequence is CASSILGRNTIYF. The CDR3 DNA reads as TGTGCCAGTAGTATACTTGGGCGAAACACCATATATTTT. The V gene is TRBV19, the J gene TRBJ1-3; D remains ambiguous. CDR1 is LNHDA, CDR2 SQIVND, per germline (reference sequence). V shed 2 bases and J shed 5 bases, with 7 bases lying between them. The CDR3 runs 13 residues.

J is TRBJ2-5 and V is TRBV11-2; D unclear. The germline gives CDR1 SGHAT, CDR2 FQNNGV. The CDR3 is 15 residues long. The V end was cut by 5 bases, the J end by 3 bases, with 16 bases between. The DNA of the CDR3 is TGTGCCAGCAGCCCAGGTCAGGCTGGCAAAGAGACCCAGTACTTC. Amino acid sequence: CASSPGQAGKETQYF.

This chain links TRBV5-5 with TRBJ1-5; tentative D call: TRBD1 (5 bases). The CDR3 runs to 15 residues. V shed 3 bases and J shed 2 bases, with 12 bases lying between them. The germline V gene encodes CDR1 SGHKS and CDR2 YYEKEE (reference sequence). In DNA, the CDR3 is TGTGCCAGCAGCTGGGGGAGGGGTGGCAATCAGCCCCAGCATTTT. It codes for CASSWGRGGNQPQHF.

The CDR3 DNA reads as TGTGCCAGCAGTGCCACGGGGGGAGTAGGCTACACCTTC. Its translation is CASSATGGVGYTF. V usage is TRBV6-4 and J usage is TRBJ1-2; tentatively, D is TRBD1 (5 bases). Trimming left V 4 bases short and J 8 bases short, with 14 bases between. The CDR3 spans 13 residues. The germline V gene encodes CDR1 MRHNA and CDR2 SNTAGT.

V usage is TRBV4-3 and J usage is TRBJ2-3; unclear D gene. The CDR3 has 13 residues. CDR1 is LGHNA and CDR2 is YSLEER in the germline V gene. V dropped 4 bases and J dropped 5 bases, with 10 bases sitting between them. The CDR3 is CASSRVVEDTQYF. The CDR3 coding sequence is TGCGCCAGCAGCCGTGTAGTAGAAGATACGCAGTATTTT.

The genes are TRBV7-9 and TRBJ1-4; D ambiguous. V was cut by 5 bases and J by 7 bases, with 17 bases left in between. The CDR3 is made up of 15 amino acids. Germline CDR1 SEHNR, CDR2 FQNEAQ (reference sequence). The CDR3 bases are TGTGCCAGCAGCCCAACGGGAAAAGATTTTGAAAAACTGTTTTTT. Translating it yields CASSPTGKDFEKLFF.

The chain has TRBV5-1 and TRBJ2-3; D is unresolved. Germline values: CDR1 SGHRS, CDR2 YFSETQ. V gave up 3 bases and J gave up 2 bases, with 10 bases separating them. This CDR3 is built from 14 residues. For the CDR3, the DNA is TGCGCCAGCAGCTCAGCGTCCGTCACAGATACGCAGTATTTT. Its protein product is CASSSASVTDTQYF. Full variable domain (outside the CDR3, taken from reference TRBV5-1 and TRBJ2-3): KAGVTQTPRYLIKTRGQQVTLSCSPISGHRSVSWYQQTPGQGLQFLFEYFSETQRNKGNFPGRFSGRQFSNSRSEMNVSTLELGDSALYLCASSSASVTDTQYFGPGTRLTVL.

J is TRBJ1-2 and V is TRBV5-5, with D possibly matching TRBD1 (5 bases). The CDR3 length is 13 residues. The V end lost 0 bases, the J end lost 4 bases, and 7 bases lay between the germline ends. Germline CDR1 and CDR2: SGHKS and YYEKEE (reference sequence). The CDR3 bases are TGTGCCAGCAGCTTGGAAAGGGGCTATGGCTACACCTTC. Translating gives CASSLERGYGYTF.